The TCR beta chain under discussion was sequenced for a study of blood T cell repertoires in COVID-19. Study in general: Nucleic acid was either cDNA or gDNA, and it came from T cells, B-cell-depleted T cells, or PBMCs.

The V gene end was trimmed by 3 bases and the J gene end by 8 bases; junction bases not matched to a gene: 8. CDR3 length equals 14 residues. Germline V gives CDR1 DFQATT, CDR2 SNEGSKA (reference sequence). Produced via immunoSEQ multiplex PCR; TCRdb's table is partial and in-frame only. The data hold 300,000 to 450,000 clones, with approximately 89% observed a single time. Followed longitudinally, the Seattle patients had been enrolled during active infection. This chain connects TRBV20-1 to TRBJ2-1, with 9 positions matching TRBD2. The sequencing sample was made of peripheral blood. The source is a woman in her fifties or sixties with COVID-19, enrolled during active disease. This chain's CDR3 is CSASNSGGLDEQFF. In nucleotides, the CDR3 is TGCAGTGCTAGTAATAGCGGGGGTCTCGATGAGCAGTTCTTC.